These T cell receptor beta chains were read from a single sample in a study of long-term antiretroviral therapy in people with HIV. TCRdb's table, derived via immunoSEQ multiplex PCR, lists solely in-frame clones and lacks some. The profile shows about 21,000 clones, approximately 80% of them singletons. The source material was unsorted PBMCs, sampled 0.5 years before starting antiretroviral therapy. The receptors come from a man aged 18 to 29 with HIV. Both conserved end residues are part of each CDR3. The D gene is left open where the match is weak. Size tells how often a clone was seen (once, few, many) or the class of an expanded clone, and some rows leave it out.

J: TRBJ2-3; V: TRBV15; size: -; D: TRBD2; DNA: TGTGCCACCAGCAGAGCGGGACTAGCGGGTACGTGGTATACCACAGATACGCAGTATTTT; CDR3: CATSRAGLAGTWYTTDTQYF
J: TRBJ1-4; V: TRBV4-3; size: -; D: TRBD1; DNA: TGCGCCAGCAGCCAGGGGACAGGGGCCGGCGAAAAACTGTTTTTT; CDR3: CASSQGTGAGEKLFF
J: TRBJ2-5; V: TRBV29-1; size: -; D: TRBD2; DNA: TGCAGCGTTGATAGCGGGAGACTGTTGACCCAGTACTTC; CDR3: CSVDSGRLLTQYF
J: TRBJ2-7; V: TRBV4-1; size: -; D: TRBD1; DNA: TGCGCCAGCAGCTCGCCAGGCCAGGGCAGGGGGGAGCAGTACTTC; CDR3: CASSSPGQGRGEQYF
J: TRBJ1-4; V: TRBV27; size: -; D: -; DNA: TGTGCCAGCACGTCTGGGACTGGTAATGAAAAACTGTTTTTT; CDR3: CASTSGTGNEKLFF
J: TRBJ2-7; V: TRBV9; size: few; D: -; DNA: TGTGCCAGCAGCACCTCCCCCACAGGGCCCTACGAGCAGTACTTC; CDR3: CASSTSPTGPYEQYF
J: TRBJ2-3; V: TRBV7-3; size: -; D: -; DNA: TGTGCCAGCAGCTTAGCGGCGGGGTTGGGGGATACGCAGTATTTT; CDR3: CASSLAAGLGDTQYF
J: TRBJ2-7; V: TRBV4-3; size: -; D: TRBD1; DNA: TGCGCCAGCAGCCCCGGACAGGGCCCTTTATACGAGCAGTACTTC; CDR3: CASSPGQGPLYEQYF
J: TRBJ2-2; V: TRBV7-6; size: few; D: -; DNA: TGTGCCACTCGGGGCCTACTGAACACCGGGGAGCTGTTTTTT; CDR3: CATRGLLNTGELFF
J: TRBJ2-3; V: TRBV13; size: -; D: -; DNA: TGTGCCAGCAGCTTATACGGGATGGGTCGCACAGATACGCAGTATTTT; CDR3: CASSLYGMGRTDTQYF
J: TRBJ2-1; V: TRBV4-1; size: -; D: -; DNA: TGCGCCAGCAGCCGGTTCTGGGGGCAAGACAATGAGCAGTTCTTC; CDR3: CASSRFWGQDNEQFF
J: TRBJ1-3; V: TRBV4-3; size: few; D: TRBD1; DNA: TGCGCCAGCAGCCCAATACAGGGGTCTGGAAACACCATATATTTT; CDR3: CASSPIQGSGNTIYF
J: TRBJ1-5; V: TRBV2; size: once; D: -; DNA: TGTGCCAGCAGTGAAGCGCCCCCTTTTTCAGACGGAATCAATCAGCCCCAGCATTTT; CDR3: CASSEAPPFSDGINQPQHF
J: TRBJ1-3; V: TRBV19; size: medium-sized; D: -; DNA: TGTGCCAGTAGCCTACTTTATCGGGACAAAGAAGTAGATGGAAACACCATATATTTT; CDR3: CASSLLYRDKEVDGNTIYF
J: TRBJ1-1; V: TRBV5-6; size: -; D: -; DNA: TGTGCCAGCAGCCGGGGTCCCCCTCGGCTCGCTGAAGCTTTCTTT; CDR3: CASSRGPPRLAEAFF
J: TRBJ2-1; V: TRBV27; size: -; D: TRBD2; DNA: TGTGCCAGCAGTTTATCGTTCCTAGCGGGAGGGCCGAGGAATGAGCAGTTCTTC; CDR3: CASSLSFLAGGPRNEQFF